The source of this T cell receptor beta chain is a study of cytomegalovirus exposure and HLA in healthy donors. Background on the study: Earlier work reported approximately 110 million unique TCR beta sequences from some 180 million T cells.

About this clone itself: Its antigen is undetermined.

Study results and caveats: In a later analysis, TCR beta V- and J-gene trimming showed a link to a missense DCLRE1C variant. An observed cluster of highly shared sequence variants was recorded as a likely sequencing artifact.

Amplification used 60 Vbeta primers and 13 Jbeta primers. Method: immunoSEQ multiplex PCR; TCRdb's copy keeps in-frame clones and lacks some. This table holds about 160,000 clones, around 80% found once. The CDR3 extends over 19 amino acids. The chain uses TRBV12-2 and TRBJ1-5. TRBV12-2 is a documented pseudogene. This TCR came from a girl aged 5 to 17 in good health and CMV-seropositive. The material sequenced was PBMCs. The CDR3: CASRLDSLSLNNSNQPQHF. CDR3 nucleotide sequence: TGTGCAAGTCGCTTAGATTCGTTGAGCCTGAATAATAGCAATCAGCCCCAGCATTTT.